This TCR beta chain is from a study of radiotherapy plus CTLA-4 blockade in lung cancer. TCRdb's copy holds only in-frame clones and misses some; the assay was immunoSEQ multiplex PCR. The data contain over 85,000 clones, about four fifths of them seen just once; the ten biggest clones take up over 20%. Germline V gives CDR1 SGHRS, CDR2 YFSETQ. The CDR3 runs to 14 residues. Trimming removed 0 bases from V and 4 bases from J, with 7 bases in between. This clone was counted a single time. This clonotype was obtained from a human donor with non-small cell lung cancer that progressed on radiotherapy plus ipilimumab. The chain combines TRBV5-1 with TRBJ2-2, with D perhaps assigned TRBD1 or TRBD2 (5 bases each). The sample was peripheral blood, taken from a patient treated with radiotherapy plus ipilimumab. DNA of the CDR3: TGCGCCAGCAGCTTGGCCGGGGCCACCGGGGAGCTGTTTTTT. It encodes CASSLAGATGELFF. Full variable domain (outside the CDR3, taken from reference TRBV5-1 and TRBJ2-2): KAGVTQTPRYLIKTRGQQVTLSCSPISGHRSVSWYQQTPGQGLQFLFEYFSETQRNKGNFPGRFSGRQFSNSRSEMNVSTLELGDSALYLCASSLAGATGELFFGEGSRLTVL.